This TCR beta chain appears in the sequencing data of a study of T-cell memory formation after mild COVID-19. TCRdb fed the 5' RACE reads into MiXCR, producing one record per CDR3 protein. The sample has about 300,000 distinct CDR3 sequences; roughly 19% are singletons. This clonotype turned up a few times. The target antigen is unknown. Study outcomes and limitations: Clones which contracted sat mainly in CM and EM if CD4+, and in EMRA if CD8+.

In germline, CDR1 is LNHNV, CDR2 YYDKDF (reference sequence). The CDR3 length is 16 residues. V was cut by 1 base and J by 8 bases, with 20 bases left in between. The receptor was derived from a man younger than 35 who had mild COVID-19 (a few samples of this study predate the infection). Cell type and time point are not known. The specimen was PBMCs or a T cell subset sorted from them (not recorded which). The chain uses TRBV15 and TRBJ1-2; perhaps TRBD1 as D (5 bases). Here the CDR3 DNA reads TGTGCCACCAGCAGAGGAAGTTGGGGGGGATCAGGAGGCTACACCTTC. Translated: CATSRGSWGGSGGYTF.